Below, 6 T cell receptor beta chains from the same sample are listed, as sequenced in a study of Ad26.COV2.S vaccination and SARS-CoV-2 variants. The treatment: some 20 received Ad26.COV2.S at low or high dose, single or two shots; about 5 received placebo; per-sample allocation not given. After the first vaccine or placebo injection, samples were drawn on day 63. Here immunoSEQ multiplex PCR was the method, and the copy in TCRdb shows in-frame clones only, minus some. The sample lists around 400,000 clones, more than 80% occurring once. The specimen comprised peripheral blood, sampled in a trial of Ad26.COV2.S vaccine versus placebo. The receptors were sampled from a person aged 18-60 years who received the Ad26.COV2.S COVID-19 vaccine or a placebo.

This clone has at least ten counts. The V and J genes are TRBV18 and TRBJ1-1; no definite D call. CDR1 and CDR2 (germline): KGHSH, LQKENI. This CDR3 is 12 amino acids long. Trimming removed 3 bases from V and 11 bases from J, with 13 bases in between. This CDR3 is CASSPGRFLAFF. The CDR3 DNA reads TGTGCCAGCTCACCGGGCAGGTTTTTGGCTTTCTTT.

V is TRBV11-2 and J is TRBJ2-1; D remains unclear. Trimming shortened V by 1 base and J by 10 bases, and 8 bases separated the two germline ends. CDR3 size: 12 residues. CDR1 and CDR2 from the germline V gene are SGHAT and FQNNGV. The CDR3 sequence: CASSLGVTEQFF. The CDR3 nucleotides are TGTGCCAGCAGCTTAGGGGTAACCGAGCAGTTCTTC.

Points on this clone: One end of the junction fails to match germline, which may point to a read error. This chain joins TRBV19 and TRBJ1-1, with 9 positions matching TRBD1. The germline V gene encodes CDR1 LNHDA and CDR2 SQIVND (reference sequence). CDR3 length equals 14 residues. The DNA for the CDR3 is TGTGCCAGTAGGGTGACAGGGGGGAACGCTGAAGCTTTCTTT. The encoded protein is CASRVTGGNAEAFF.

This chain uses TRBV6-5 with TRBJ1-1; TRBD1 is a possible D gene (5 bases). V was clipped by 0 bases and J by 2 bases, with 10 bases between them. Germline CDR1 is MNHEY and CDR2 is SVGAGI. CDR3 size: 15 residues. The CDR3 DNA follows: TGTGCCAGCAGTTACTCGGGACCGCTTAACACTGAAGCTTTCTTT. Translating gives CASSYSGPLNTEAFF.

In its sample, this clone was seen a few times. The J gene is TRBJ2-1, the V gene TRBV9, with D unresolved. CDR3 length: 15 amino acids. V lost 0 bases and J 0 bases, leaving 7 bases between the germline ends. CDR1 and CDR2 from the germline V gene are SGDLS and YYNGEE. This CDR3 is CASSVVPGSYNEQFF. CDR3 nucleotides: TGTGCCAGCAGCGTAGTTCCGGGCTCCTACAATGAGCAGTTCTTC. Using reference TRBV9 and TRBJ2-1 for the parts outside the CDR3, the full variable domain is DSGVTQTPKHLITATGQRVTLRCSPRSGDLSVYWYQQSLDQGLQFLIQYYNGEERAKGNILERFSAQQFPDLHSELNLSSLELGDSALYFCASSVVPGSYNEQFFGPGTRLTVL.

V gene TRBV27 combines with J gene TRBJ2-1; D may be TRBD1 (6 bases). The length of the CDR3 is 13 residues. The germline CDR1 and CDR2 sequences are MNHEY and SMNVEV (reference sequence). The CDR3 reads CASSQGYHNEQFF. CDR3 coding DNA: TGTGCGTCGTCACAGGGATATCACAATGAGCAGTTCTTC.